One TCR beta chain is described in this entry. The germline V and J ends were trimmed by 4 bases and 7 bases, with 19 bases remaining between them. The CDR3 extends over 15 amino acids. CDR1 and CDR2 (germline): SGHTA, FQGNSA. The age range of participants was roughly 18 to 90 years, with residence in around 22 US areas. The data were taken from a study of blood T cell repertoires in COVID-19. Profiling relied on immunoSEQ multiplex PCR, and the TCRdb table lists in-frame clones only, not all of them. The data hold 400,000 to 550,000 clones, with roughly 85% observed a single time. Specimen: PBMCs or T cells enriched from blood (not recorded which). The origin of this receptor is a woman younger than 35 with acute COVID-19. The chain employs TRBV7-2 and TRBJ1-1, with a weak D call TRBD1 (6 bases). CDR3 protein: CASSSTLGRGIEAFF. In DNA, the CDR3 is TGTGCCAGCAGCTCAACGCTAGGAAGGGGGATTGAAGCTTTCTTT. Supplemented by reference TRBV7-2 and TRBJ1-1, the full variable domain reads GAGVSQSPSNKVTEKGKDVELRCDPISGHTALYWYRQSLGQGLEFLIYFQGNSAPDKSGLPSDRFSAERTGGSVSTLTIQRTQQEDSAVYLCASSSTLGRGIEAFFGQGTRLTVV.